This T cell receptor beta chain was found in a study of T cells in Graves' hyperthyroidism and ophthalmopathy. This clonotype was counted at least ten times. Amplified regions were TCR beta CDR3 sequences from RNA transcripts. TCR CDR3 regions were first amplified by RT-PCR with HTBI primers. A single record per CDR3 protein comes from TCRdb applying MiXCR to the multiplex PCR reads. The sample records approximately 520,000 distinct CDR3 sequences, less than 25% being singletons. The V end was cut by 5 bases, the J end by 5 bases, with 13 bases between. The V gene's germline CDR1 is LNHDA and CDR2 SQIVND (reference sequence). The CDR3 runs to 15 residues.

The chain couples TRBV19 to TRBJ2-6, with D unresolved. This TCR was sampled from a man younger than 30 with Graves' hyperthyroidism. Sequencing was done on a sample of blood. The DNA for the CDR3 is TGTGCCAGTAGTCCTCTGCGGTCACGGGCCAACGTCCTGACTTTC. Translation: CASSPLRSRANVLTF.